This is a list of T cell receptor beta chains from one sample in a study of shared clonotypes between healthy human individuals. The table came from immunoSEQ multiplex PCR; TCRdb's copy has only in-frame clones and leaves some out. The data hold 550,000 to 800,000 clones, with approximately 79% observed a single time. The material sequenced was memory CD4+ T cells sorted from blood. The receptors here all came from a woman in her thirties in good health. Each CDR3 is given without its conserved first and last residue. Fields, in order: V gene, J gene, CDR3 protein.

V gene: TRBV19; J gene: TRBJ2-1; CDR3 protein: ASSTRGRANEQF
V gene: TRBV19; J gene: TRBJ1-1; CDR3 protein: ASSIPGVTEAF
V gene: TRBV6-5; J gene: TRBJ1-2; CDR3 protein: ASSYLTKRDYGYT
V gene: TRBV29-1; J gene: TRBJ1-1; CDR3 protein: SVVPGGTEAF
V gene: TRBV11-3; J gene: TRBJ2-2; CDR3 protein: ASSGTDEVTGELF
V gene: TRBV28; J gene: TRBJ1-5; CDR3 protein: ASSRPSTGPPQH
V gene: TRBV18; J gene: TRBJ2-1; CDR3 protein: ASTRLAGDNEQF
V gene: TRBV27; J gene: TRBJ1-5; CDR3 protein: ASSHLFRGNLDQPQH
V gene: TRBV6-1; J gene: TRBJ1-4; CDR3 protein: ATGPGTGPEKLF
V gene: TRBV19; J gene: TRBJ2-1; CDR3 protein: ASSTFQAKYNEQF
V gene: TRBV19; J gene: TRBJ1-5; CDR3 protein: ASLSRQGNNQPQH
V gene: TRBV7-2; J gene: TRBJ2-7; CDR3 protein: ASSPGYVTHEQY
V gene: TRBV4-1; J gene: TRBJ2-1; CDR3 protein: ASSQPTSGRDTEQF
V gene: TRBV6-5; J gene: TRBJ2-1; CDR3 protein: ASRGGLNEQF
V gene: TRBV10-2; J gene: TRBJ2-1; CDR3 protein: ASHKQGNNEQF
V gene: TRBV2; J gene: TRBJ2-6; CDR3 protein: ASSRTGVNSGANVLT
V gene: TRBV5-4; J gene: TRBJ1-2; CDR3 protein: ASNPGVDAGYT
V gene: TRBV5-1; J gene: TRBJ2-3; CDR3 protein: ASSLVSGRYGDTQY
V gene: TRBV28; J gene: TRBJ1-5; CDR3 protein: ASSPPRHSNQPQH
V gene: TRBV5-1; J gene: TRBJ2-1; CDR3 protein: ASSLDWTTNNEQF
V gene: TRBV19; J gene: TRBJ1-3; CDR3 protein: ASTALGRNSGNTIY
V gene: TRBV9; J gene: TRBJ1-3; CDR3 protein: ASSTGGTRGNTIY
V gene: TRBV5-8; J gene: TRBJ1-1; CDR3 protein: ASSLGQAYEAF
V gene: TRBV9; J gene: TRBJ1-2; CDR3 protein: ASSVDSDRVFGYT
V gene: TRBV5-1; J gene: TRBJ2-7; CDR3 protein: ASSLGTETHEQY
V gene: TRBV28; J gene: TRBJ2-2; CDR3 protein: ASREAGLADGTGELF
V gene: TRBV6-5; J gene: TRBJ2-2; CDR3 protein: ASTQRGEGAGELF
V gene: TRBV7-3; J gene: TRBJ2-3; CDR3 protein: ASSPQGISGDTQY
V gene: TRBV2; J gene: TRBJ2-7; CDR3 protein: ASSDPGGRSDSWEQY
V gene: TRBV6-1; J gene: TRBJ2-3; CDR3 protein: ASSESSPPDTQY
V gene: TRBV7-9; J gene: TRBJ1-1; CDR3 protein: ASSLVEAEAF
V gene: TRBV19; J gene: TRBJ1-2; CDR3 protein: ASTRREPNYGYT
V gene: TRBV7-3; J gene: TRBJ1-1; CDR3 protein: ASSLSPQNTEAF
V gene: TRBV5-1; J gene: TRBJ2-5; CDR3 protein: ASSFGRQGGETQY
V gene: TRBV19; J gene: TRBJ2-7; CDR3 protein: ASSIAAGAHHEQY
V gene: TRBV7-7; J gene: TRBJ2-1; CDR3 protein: ASSPGLSGRGNEQF
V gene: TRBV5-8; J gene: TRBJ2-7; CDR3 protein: ASSLWTSGYQSSYEQY
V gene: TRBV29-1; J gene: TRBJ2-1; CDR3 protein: SVHGPPGNEQF
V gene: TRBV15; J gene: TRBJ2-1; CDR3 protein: ATSQDRGSYNEQF
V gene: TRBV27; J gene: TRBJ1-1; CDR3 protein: ASSAKTGYTEAF
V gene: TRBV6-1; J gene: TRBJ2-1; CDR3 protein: ASSAGLAGVVGEQF
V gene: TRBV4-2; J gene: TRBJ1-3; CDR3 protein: ASSRDRGILSGNTIY
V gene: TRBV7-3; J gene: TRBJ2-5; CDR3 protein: ASSKGTSGSRETQY
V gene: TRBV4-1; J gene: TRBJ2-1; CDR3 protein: ASSYTEDEQF
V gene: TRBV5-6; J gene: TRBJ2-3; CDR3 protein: ASSFRGGEADTQY
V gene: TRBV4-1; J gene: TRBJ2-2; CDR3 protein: ASSQGRDFLTGELF
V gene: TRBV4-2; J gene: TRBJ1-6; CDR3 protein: ASSQEGARLH
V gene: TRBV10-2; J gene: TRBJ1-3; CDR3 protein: ASSEWGGNTIY
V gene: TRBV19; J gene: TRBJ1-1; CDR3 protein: ASSVALGQMNTEAF
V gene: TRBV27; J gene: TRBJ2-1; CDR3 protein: ASRAPQPGREQF
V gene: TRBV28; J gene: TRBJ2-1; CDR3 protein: ASRGTSGRSRNEQF
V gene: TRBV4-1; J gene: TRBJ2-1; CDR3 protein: ASSPETNYNEQF
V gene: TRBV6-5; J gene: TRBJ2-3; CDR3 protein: ASSDRTDTQY
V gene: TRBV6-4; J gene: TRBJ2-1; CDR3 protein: ASRHTSGRNNEQF
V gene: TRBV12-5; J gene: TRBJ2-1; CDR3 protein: ASARLAGGEQF
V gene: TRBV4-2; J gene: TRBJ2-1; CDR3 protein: ASSPESVMREQF
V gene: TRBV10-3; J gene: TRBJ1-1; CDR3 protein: AISESGTLNTEAF
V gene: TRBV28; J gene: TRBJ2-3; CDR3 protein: ALGTFSTDTQY
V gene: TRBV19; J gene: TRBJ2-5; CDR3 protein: ASSIQGGETQY